The source of this T cell receptor (beta chain) is a study of blood T cell repertoires in COVID-19. Study-wide background: COVID-19 samples collected from the United States, Italy and Spain covered acute and convalescent phases. Sources were T cells, B-cell-depleted T cells, or PBMCs; the material itself was cDNA or gDNA.

Germline-derived CDR1 and CDR2 are LNHDA and SQIVND (reference sequence). Trimming shortened V by 4 bases and J by 4 bases, and 26 bases separated the two germline ends. This CDR3 spans 19 amino acids. The assay was immunoSEQ multiplex PCR, and TCRdb's table has in-frame clones only and misses some. The sample holds 30,000 to 35,000 clones; more than 75% are singletons and the top ten take approximately 41%. The rearrangement uses TRBV19 and TRBJ1-3, with D unresolved. The origin of this receptor is a man older than 75 with active or convalescent COVID-19. The sample consisted of peripheral blood. CDR3 protein: CASSKQDLYTQRWGNTIYF. The CDR3 DNA is TGTGCCAGTAGTAAGCAAGACCTTTACACCCAGCGGTGGGGAAACACCATATATTTT.